Presented here are 9 T cell receptor beta chains from one specimen sequenced in a study of Tregs in tolerant kidney transplant recipients. Sequencing used immunoSEQ multiplex PCR; TCRdb keeps in-frame clones, though not all of them. The repertoire holds about 50,000 clones, with approximately 89% as singletons. Related graft donors supplied nonmyeloablative bone marrow transplants, and mixed chimerism was transient. The source was CD8+ T cells from blood (PBMCs), collected 12 months after the transplant. Receptors originate from a human patient who received a combined kidney and bone marrow transplant. The graft donor may have given rise to some T cells.

V is TRBV27 and J is TRBJ2-5, with 15 positions matching TRBD2. The assigned J gene may be wrong: the sequence end matches TRBJ2-7 better. Germline CDR1 MNHEY, CDR2 SMNVEV (reference sequence). The CDR3 length is 17 residues. The CDR3 sequence: CASSLSGLAGGFSEQYF. The CDR3 nucleotides read TGTGCCAGCAGTTTAAGTGGACTAGCGGGAGGGTTTAGCGAGCAGTACTTC.

CDR3 region: CASSFDRPGQGARQPQHF. DNA for the CDR3: TGTGCCAGCAGCTTCGACCGGCCCGGACAGGGGGCTAGGCAGCCCCAGCATTTT. The chain couples TRBV7-2 to TRBJ1-5, with TRBD1 identical over 11 bases. V was clipped by 3 bases and J by 7 bases; unmatched bases: 14. The CDR3 has 18 residues. Germline lookup yields CDR1 SGHTA and CDR2 FQGNSA.

The chain is built from TRBV5-6 and TRBJ1-5; D gene ambiguous. CDR3 length: 15 residues. V lost 2 bases and J 7 bases, leaving 16 bases between the germline ends. Germline V lookup: CDR1 SGHDT, CDR2 YYEEEE. Here the CDR3 reads CASSLGAASRQPQHF. DNA for the CDR3: TGTGCCAGCAGCTTAGGTGCGGCGAGTAGACAGCCCCAGCATTTT.

The chain uses TRBV7-2 and TRBJ2-1, with D perhaps TRBD2 (6 bases). This CDR3 region has 15 residues. V gave up 5 bases and J gave up 8 bases, with 19 bases separating them. Per germline, CDR1 SGHTA and CDR2 FQGNSA. The CDR3 protein is CASSPPEGLRDEQFF. In nucleotides, the CDR3 is TGTGCCAGCAGCCCTCCGGAGGGGCTCAGGGATGAGCAGTTCTTC.

The chain is built from TRBV19 and TRBJ2-1; D might be TRBD2 (5 bases). V gave up 2 bases and J gave up 2 bases, with 7 bases separating them. There are 14 residues in the CDR3. CDR1 and CDR2 (germline): LNHDA, SQIVND (reference sequence). CDR3 sequence: CASSITGTYNEQFF. CDR3 coding DNA: TGTGCCAGTAGTATAACGGGGACCTACAATGAGCAGTTCTTC.

This chain joins TRBV2 and TRBJ1-4; the D is unclear. Trimming took 2 bases from V and 0 from J, leaving 16 bases between them. Germline values: CDR1 SNHLY, CDR2 FYNNEI. The length of the CDR3 is 18 residues. The CDR3 region is CASSESGFGTATNEKLFF. DNA for the CDR3: TGTGCCAGCAGTGAATCCGGGTTTGGCACCGCAACTAATGAAAAACTGTTTTTT.

The V call is TRBV15, the J call TRBJ2-7; possibly TRBD1 for D (6 bases). The CDR3 loop spans 15 amino acids. Germline V gene sequence: CDR1 LNHNV, CDR2 YYDKDF (reference sequence). V shed 1 base and J shed 0 bases, with 10 bases lying between them. The CDR3 here is CATSRARGSSYEQYF. In DNA, the CDR3 is TGTGCCACCAGCAGAGCAAGGGGGTCCTCCTACGAGCAGTACTTC.

V usage is TRBV4-3 and J usage is TRBJ2-7; 10 bases agree with TRBD2. Looked up from germline, CDR1 is LGHNA and CDR2 is YSLEER. V was pared by 5 bases and J by 4 bases, with 8 bases of the junction left unmatched. CDR3 length: 15 amino acids. DNA for the CDR3: TGCGCCAGCAGCTCCCCCTCTAGCGGGAGTTACGAGCAGTACTTC. Its translation is CASSSPSSGSYEQYF.

This chain connects TRBV19 to TRBJ2-5; D call uncertain. The J call may be mistaken, given a closer DNA end match to TRBJ2-7. CDR1 and CDR2 (germline): LNHDA, SQIVND (reference sequence). The CDR3 extends over 12 amino acids. CDR3 nucleotide sequence: TGTGCCAGTAGTATGGCAGACTACGAGCAGTACTTC. As protein: CASSMADYEQYF.